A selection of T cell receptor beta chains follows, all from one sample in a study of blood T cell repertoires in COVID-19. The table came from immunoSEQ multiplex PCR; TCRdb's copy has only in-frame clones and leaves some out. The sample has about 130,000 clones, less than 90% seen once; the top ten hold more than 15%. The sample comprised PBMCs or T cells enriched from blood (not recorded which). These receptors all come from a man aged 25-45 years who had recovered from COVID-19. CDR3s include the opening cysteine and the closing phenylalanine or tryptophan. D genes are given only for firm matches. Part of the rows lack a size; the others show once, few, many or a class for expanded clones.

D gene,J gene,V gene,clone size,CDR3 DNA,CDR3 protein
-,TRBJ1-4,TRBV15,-,TGTGCCACCAGCAGAGGGCAGATTAATGAAAAACTGTTTTTT,CATSRGQINEKLFF
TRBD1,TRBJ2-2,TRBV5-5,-,TGTGCCAGCAGCCCCCGGGACAGGGGTTGGTCTGGTGCCGGGGAGCTGTTTTTT,CASSPRDRGWSGAGELFF
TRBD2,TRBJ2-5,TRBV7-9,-,TGTGCCAGCAGTTTAGCGGGAGCCCAAGAGACCCAGTACTTC,CASSLAGAQETQYF
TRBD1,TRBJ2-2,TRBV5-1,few,TGCGCCAGCAGCCCAGGCCGCGGACAGGGCACCGGGGAGCTGTTTTTT,CASSPGRGQGTGELFF
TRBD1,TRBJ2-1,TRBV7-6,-,TGTGCCAGCAGCCAGGGACAGGGGGCGAATGAGCAGTTCTTC,CASSQGQGANEQFF
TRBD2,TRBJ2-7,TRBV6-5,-,TGTGCCAGCAGTTACTCCGCCGGGGGGTCGTACGAGCAGTACTTC,CASSYSAGGSYEQYF
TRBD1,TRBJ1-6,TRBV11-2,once,TGTGCCAGCAGCTTCGGGACAGGGTTCGAGTCACCCCTCCACTTT,CASSFGTGFESPLHF
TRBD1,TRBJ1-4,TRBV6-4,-,TGTGCCAGCAGTCCCACAAAGGGGGCTGAAAAACTGTTTTTT,CASSPTKGAEKLFF
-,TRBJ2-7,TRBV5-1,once,TGCGCCAGCAGCCGGGATTCGCTGGGACTCTGGAGCTCCTACGAGCAGTACTTC,CASSRDSLGLWSSYEQYF
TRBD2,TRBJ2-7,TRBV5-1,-,TGCGCCAGCAGCACCGGACTAGCGGGCTCCTACGAGCAGTACTTC,CASSTGLAGSYEQYF
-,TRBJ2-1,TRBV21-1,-,TGTGCCAGCAGCAAAGTGGGCAGGGGAGAGAATGAGCAGTTCTTC,CASSKVGRGENEQFF
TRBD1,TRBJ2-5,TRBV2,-,TGTGCCAGCAGTGGGGACAGGGGGACCGGAGAGACCCAGTACTTC,CASSGDRGTGETQYF
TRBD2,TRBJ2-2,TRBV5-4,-,TGTGCCAGCAGCTTGGGGACTAGCGGGAACGGCGGGGAGCTGTTTTTT,CASSLGTSGNGGELFF
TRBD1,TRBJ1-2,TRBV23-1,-,TGCGCCAGCAGTCGGGGACAGGGGTCTGACTATGGCTACACCTTC,CASSRGQGSDYGYTF
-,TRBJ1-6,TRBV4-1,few,TGCGCCAGCAGCCTCGGAGGGCGAGAAATTGAAACCCTCCACTTT,CASSLGGREIETLHF
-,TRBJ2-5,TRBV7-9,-,TGTGCCAGCAGCTCGCAAGAGACCCAGTACTTC,CASSSQETQYF
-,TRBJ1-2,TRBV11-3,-,TGTGCCAGCAGCTTAGATCGGGAAGGCCCCGACTCCAACTATGGCTACACCTTC,CASSLDREGPDSNYGYTF
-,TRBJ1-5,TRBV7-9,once,TGTGCCAGCAGCCGAGGGCGCAATCAGCCCCAGCATTTT,CASSRGRNQPQHF
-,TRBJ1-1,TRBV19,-,TGTGCCAGTAGGACCAGGGCGGAGTCGACTGAAGCTTTCTTT,CASRTRAESTEAFF
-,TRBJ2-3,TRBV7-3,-,TGTGCCAGCAGCTTACTCGGCGGGAGCACAGATACGCAGTATTTT,CASSLLGGSTDTQYF
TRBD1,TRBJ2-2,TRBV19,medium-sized,TGTGCCAGTACCATGACAGGGTGGACGGAGCTGTTTTTT,CASTMTGWTELFF
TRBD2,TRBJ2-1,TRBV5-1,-,TGCGCCAGCAGCTGGACTAGCGGGGGCTACAATGAGCAGTTCTTC,CASSWTSGGYNEQFF
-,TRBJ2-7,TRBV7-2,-,TGTGCCAGCAGCGAGGGGGAACGTTCCTACGAGCAGTACTTC,CASSEGERSYEQYF
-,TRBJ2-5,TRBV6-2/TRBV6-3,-,TGTGCCAGCAGTTACTGGGCAGAGACCCAGTACTTC,CASSYWAETQYF
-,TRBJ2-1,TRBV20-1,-,TGCAGTGCTATTGTGGGAGTGGAGCAGTTCTTC,CSAIVGVEQFF
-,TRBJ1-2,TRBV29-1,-,TGCAGCGCCATGACAGCCTATGGCTACACCTTC,CSAMTAYGYTF
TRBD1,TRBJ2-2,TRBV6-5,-,TGTGCCAGCAGTAGACAGGGGGCGAGGACCGGGGAGCTGTTTTTT,CASSRQGARTGELFF
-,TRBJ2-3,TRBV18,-,TGTGCCAGCTCATTTATAGCAGGGGGGACTGGCACAGATACGCAGTATTTT,CASSFIAGGTGTDTQYF
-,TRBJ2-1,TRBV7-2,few,TGTGCCAGCAGCTTAGGGGGCCAGTCCTACAATGAGCAGTTCTTC,CASSLGGQSYNEQFF
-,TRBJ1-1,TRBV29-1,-,TGCAGCGTTCCCGCGGGAGGGGGTTTTGACACTGAAGCTTTCTTT,CSVPAGGGFDTEAFF
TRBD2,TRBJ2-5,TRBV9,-,TGTGCCAGCAGCGTGGGACTAGCGGGAGGTCCCGGGGGGGAGACCCAGTACTTC,CASSVGLAGGPGGETQYF
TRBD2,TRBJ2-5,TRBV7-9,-,TGTGCCAGCAGCCGCGGGACTAGCGGACAAGAGACCCAGTACTTC,CASSRGTSGQETQYF
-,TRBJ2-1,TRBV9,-,TGTGCCAGCAGCGCCGGTCCGAGCTCCTACAATGAGCAGTTCTTC,CASSAGPSSYNEQFF
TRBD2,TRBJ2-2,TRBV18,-,TGTGCCAGCTCACCACCGAGCGGGGGGAAGGCCGGGGAGCTGTTTTTT,CASSPPSGGKAGELFF
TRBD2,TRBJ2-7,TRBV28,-,TGTGCCAGCAGTCCCACGGGGGGGCTTCACGCCTACGAGCAGTACTTC,CASSPTGGLHAYEQYF
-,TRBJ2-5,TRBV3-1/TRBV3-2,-,TGTGCCAGCAGCCAGACCCCGGGGGGCTTAGGGGAGACCCAGTACTTC,CASSQTPGGLGETQYF
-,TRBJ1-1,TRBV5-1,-,TGCGCCAGCAGCTTGCGTCCGGGGGATCGTGAAGCTTTCTTT,CASSLRPGDREAFF